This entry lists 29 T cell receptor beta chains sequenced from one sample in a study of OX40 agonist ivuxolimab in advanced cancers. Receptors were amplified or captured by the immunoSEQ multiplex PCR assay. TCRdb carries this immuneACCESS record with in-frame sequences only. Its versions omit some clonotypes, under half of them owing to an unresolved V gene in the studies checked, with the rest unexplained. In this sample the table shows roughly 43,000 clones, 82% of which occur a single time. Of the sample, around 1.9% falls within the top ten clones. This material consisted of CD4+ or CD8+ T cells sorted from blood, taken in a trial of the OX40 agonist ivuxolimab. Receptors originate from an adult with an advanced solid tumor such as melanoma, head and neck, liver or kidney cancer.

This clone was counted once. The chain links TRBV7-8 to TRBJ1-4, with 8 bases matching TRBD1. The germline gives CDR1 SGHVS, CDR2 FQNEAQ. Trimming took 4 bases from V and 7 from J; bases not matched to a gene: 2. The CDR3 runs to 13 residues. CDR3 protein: CASSWDRTEKLFF. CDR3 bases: TGTGCCAGCAGCTGGGACAGGACTGAAAAACTGTTTTTT.

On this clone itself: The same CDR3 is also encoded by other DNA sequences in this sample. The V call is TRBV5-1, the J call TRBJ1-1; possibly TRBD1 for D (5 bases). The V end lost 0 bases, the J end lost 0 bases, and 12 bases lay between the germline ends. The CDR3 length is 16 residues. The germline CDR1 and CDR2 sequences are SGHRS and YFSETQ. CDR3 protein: CASSLGLGGMNTEAFF. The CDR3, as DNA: TGCGCCAGCAGCTTGGGTTTGGGGGGAATGAACACTGAAGCTTTCTTT.

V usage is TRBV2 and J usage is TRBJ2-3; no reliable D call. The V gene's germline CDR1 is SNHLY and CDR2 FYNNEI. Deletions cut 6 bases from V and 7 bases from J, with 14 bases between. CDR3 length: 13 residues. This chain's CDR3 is CASSSEQANTQYF. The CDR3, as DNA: TGTGCCAGCAGCTCGGAGCAGGCAAATACGCAGTATTTT.

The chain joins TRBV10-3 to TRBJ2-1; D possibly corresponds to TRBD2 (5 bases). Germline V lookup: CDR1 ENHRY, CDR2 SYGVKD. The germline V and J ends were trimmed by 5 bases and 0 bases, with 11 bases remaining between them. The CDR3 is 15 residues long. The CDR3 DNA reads TGTGCCATCAGTAATGACCGGGGCTCCTACAATGAGCAGTTCTTC. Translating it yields CAISNDRGSYNEQFF.

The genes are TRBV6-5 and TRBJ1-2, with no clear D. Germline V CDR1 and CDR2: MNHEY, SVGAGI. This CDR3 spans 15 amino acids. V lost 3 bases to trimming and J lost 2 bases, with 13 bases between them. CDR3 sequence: CASSYSGISNYGYTF. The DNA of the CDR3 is TGTGCCAGCAGTTATTCCGGGATTTCAAACTATGGCTACACCTTC.

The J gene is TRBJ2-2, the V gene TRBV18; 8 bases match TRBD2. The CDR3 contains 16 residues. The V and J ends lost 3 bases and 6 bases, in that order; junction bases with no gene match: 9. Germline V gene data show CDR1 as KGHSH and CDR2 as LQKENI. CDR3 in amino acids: CASSPQRGIGAGELFF. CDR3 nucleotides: TGTGCCAGCTCACCTCAGCGGGGGATTGGAGCCGGGGAGCTGTTTTTT.

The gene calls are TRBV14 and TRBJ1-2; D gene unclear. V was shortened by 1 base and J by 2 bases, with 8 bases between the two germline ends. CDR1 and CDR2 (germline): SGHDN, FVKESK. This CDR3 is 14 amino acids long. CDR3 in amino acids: CASSQGAPNYGYTF. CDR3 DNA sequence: TGTGCCAGCAGCCAAGGCGCCCCAAACTATGGCTACACCTTC.

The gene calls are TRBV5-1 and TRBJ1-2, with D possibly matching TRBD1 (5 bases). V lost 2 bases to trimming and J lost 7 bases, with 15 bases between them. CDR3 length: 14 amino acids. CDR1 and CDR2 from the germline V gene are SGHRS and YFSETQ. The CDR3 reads CASSLRGAAGGYTF. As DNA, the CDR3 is TGCGCCAGCAGCTTAAGAGGGGCGGCGGGTGGCTACACCTTC.

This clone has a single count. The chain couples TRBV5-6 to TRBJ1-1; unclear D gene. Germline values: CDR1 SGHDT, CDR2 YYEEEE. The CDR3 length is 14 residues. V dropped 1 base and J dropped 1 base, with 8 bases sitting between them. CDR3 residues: CASSLRVGNTEAFF. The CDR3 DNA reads TGTGCCAGCAGCTTGAGGGTCGGGAACACTGAAGCTTTCTTT.

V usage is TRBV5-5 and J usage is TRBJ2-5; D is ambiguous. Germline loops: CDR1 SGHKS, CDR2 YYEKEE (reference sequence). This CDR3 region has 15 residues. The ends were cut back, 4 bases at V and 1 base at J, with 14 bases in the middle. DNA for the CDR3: TGTGCCAGCAGCGCCGGCCCCTGGGCCCAAGAGACCCAGTACTTC. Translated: CASSAGPWAQETQYF.

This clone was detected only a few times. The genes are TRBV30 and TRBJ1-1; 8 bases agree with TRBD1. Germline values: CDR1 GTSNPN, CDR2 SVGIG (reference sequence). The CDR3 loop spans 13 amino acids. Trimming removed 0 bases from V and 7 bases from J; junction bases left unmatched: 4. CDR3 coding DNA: TGTGCCTGGAGTGTACAGGGGGGCTATGAAGCTTTCTTT. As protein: CAWSVQGGYEAFF.

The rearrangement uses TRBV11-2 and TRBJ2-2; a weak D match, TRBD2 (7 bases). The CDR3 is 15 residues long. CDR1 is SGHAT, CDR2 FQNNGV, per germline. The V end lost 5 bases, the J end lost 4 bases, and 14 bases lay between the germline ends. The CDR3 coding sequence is TGTGCCAGCAGCACCCGGGGGGCCGGCACCGGGGAGCTGTTTTTT. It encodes CASSTRGAGTGELFF.

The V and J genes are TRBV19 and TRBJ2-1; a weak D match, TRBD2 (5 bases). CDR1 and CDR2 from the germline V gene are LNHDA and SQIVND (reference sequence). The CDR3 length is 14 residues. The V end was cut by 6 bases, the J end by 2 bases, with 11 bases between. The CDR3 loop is CASREAAPYNEQFF. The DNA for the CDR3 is TGTGCCAGTAGGGAGGCGGCACCCTACAATGAGCAGTTCTTC.

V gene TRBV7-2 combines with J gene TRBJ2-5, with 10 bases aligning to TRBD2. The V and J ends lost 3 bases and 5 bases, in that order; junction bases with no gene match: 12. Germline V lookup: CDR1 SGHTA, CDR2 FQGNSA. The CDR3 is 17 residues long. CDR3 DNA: TGTGCCAGCAGCTTCAGAGCCCTACTAGCGGGGAAGGAGACCCAGTACTTC. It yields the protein CASSFRALLAGKETQYF.

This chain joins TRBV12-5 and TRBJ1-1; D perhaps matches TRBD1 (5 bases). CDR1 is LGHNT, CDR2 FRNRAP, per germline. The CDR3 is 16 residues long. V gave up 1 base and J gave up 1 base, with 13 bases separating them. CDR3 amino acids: CASGLARGVGNTEAFF. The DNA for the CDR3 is TGTGCTAGTGGTTTGGCACGGGGGGTCGGGAACACTGAAGCTTTCTTT. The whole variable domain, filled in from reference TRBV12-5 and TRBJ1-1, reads DARVTQTPRHKVTEMGQEVTMRCQPILGHNTVFWYRQTMMQGLELLAYFRNRAPLDDSGMPKDRFSAEMPDATLATLKIQPSEPRDSAVYFCASGLARGVGNTEAFFGQGTRLTVV.

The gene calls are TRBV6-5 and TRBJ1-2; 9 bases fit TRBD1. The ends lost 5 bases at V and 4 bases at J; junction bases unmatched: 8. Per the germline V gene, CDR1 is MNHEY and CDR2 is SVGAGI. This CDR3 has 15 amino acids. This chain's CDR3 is CASSPRRGQGYGYTF. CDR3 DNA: TGTGCCAGCAGTCCCAGAAGGGGACAGGGCTATGGCTACACCTTC.

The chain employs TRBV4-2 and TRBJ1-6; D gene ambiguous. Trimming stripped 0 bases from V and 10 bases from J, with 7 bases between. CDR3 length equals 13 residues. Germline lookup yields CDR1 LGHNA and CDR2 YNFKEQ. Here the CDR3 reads CASSQEAGSPLHF. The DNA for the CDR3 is TGTGCCAGCAGCCAAGAAGCTGGGTCACCCCTCCACTTT.

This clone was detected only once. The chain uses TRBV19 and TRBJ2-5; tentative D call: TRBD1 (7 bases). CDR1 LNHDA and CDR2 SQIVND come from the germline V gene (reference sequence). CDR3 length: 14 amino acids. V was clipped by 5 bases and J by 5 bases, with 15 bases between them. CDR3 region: CASSPSGGRETQYF. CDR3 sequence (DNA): TGTGCCAGTAGTCCTTCAGGGGGGCGCGAGACCCAGTACTTC.

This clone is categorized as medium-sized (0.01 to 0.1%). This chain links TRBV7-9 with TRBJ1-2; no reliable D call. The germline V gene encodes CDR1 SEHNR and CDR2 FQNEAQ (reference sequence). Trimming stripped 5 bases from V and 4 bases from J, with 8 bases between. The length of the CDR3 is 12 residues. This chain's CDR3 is CASSDTAYGYTF. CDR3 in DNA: TGTGCCAGCAGCGATACAGCCTATGGCTACACCTTC.

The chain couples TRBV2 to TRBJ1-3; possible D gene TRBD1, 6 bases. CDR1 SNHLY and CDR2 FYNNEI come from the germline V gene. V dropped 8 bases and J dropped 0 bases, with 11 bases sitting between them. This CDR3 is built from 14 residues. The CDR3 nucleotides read TGTGCCAGCGGGGGGCGAAGCTCTGGAAACACCATATATTTT. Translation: CASGGRSSGNTIYF.

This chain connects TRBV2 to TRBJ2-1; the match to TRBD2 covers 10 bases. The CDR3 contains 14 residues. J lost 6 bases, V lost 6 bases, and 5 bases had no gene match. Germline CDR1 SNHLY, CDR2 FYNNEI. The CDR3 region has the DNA TGTGCCAGCAGGCTAGCGGGGGCATTCAATGAGCAGTTCTTC. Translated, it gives CASRLAGAFNEQFF.

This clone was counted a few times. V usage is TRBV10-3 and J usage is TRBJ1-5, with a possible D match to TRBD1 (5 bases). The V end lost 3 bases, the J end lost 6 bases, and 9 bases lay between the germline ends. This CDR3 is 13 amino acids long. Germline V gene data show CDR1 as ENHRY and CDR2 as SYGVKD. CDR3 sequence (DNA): TGTGCCATCAGTGACATGGGGGGTCAGCCCCAGCATTTT. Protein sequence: CAISDMGGQPQHF.

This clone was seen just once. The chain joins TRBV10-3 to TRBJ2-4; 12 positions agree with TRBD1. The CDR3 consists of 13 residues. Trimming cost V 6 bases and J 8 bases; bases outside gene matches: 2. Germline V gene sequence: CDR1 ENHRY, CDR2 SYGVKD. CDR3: CAIRGQGAHIQYF. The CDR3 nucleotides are TGTGCCATCAGGGGACAGGGGGCGCACATTCAGTACTTC.

CDR3 region: CASSILGFGNQPQHF. The DNA of the CDR3 is TGTGCCAGTAGTATTTTGGGGTTCGGCAATCAGCCCCAGCATTTT. V is TRBV19 and J is TRBJ1-5; D uncertain. This CDR3 region has 15 residues. Germline CDR1 reads LNHDA; CDR2 reads SQIVND (reference sequence). V was shortened by 3 bases and J by 2 bases, with 11 bases between the two germline ends.

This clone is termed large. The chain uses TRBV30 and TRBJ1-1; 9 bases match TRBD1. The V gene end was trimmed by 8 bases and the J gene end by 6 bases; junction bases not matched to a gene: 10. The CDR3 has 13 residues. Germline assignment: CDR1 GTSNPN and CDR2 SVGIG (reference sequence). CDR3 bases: TGTGCCCACGGAGGACAGGGGATTTCTGAAGCTTTCTTT. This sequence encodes CAHGGQGISEAFF.

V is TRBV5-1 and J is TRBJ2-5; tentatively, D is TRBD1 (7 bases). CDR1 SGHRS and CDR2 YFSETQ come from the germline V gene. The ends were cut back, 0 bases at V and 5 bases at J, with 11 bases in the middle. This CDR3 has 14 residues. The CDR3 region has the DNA TGCGCCAGCAGCTTGGCAGGGGGGAGGGAGACCCAGTACTTC. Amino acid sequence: CASSLAGGRETQYF.

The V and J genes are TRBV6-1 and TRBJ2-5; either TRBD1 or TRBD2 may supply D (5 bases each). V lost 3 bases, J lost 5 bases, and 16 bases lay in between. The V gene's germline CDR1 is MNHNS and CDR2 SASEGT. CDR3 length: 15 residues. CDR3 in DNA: TGTGCCAGCAGTGAGGTCCCAGGGCGCGGGGAGACCCAGTACTTC. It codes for CASSEVPGRGETQYF.

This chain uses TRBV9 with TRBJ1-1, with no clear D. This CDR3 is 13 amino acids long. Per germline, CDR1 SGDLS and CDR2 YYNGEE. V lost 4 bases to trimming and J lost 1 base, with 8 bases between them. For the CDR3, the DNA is TGTGCCAGCAGCTTAGAACAGAACACTGAAGCTTTCTTT. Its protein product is CASSLEQNTEAFF.

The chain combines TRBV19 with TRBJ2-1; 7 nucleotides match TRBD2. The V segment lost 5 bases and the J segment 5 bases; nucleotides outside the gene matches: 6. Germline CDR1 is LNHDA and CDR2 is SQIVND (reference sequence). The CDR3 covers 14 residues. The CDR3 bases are TGTGCCAGTAGTTATGGCGGGGGAAACAATGAGCAGTTCTTC. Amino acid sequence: CASSYGGGNNEQFF.